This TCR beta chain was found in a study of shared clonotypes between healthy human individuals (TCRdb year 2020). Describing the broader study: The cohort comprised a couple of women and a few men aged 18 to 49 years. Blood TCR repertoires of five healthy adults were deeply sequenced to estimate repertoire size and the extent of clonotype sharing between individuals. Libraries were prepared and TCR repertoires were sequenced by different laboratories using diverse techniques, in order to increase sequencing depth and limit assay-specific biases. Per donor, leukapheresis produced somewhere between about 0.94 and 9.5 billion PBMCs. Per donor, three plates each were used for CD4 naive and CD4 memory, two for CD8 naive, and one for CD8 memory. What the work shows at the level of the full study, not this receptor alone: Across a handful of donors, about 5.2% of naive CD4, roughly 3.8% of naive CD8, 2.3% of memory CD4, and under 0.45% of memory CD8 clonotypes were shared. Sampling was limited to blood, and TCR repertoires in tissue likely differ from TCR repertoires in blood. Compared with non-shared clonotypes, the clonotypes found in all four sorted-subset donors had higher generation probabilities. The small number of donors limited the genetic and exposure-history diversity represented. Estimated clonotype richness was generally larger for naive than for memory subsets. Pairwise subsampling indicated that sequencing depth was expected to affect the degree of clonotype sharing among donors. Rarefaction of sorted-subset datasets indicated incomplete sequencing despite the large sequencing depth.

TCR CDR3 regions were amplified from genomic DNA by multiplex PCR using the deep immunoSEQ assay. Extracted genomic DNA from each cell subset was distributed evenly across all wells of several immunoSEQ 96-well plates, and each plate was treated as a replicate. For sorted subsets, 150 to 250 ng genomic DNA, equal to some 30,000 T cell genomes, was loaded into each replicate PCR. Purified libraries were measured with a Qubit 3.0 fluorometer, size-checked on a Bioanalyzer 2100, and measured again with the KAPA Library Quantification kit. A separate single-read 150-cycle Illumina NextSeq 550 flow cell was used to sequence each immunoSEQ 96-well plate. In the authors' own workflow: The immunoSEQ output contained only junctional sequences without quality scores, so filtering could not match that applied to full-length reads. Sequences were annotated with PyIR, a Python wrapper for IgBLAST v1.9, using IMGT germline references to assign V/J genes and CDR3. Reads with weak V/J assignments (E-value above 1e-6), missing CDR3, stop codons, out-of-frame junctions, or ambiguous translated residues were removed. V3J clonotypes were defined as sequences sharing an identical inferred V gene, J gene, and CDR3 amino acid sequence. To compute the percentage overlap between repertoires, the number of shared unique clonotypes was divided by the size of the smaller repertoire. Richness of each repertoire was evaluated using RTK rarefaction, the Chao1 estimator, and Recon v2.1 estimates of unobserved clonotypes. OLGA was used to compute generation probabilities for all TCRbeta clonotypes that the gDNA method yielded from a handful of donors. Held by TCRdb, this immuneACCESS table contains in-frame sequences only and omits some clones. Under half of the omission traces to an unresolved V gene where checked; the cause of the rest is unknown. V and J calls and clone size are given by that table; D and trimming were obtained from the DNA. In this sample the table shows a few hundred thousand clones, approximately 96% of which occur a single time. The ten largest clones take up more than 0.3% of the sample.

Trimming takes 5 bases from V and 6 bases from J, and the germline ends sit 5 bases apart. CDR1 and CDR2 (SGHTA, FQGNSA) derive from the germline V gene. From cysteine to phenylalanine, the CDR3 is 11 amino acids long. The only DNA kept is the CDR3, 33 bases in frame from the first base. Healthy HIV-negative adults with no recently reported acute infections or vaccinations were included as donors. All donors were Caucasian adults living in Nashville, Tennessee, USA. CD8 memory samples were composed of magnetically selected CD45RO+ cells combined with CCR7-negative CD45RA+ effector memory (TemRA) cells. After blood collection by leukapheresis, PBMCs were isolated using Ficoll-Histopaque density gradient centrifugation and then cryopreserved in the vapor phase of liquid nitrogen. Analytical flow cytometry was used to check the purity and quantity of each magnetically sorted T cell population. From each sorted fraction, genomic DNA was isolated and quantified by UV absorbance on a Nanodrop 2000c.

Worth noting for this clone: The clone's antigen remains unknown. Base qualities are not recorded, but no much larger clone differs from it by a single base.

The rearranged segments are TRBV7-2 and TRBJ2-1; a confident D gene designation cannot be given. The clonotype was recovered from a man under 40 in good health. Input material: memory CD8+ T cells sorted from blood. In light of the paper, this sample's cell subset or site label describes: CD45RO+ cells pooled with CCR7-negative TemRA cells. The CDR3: CASSQTNEQFF. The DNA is TGTGCCAGCAGCCAGACCAATGAGCAGTTCTTC.